This T cell receptor beta chain comes out of a study of blood T cell repertoires in COVID-19. In the study overall: Acute and convalescent COVID-19 samples came from the United States, Italy and Spain. PBMCs, B-cell-depleted T cells, or T cells were the source of the cDNA or gDNA that made up the material.

Some clones are missing from TCRdb's copy, which holds only in-frame ones; the method was immunoSEQ multiplex PCR. Of a few hundred thousand clones in the sample, roughly 80% were seen once. Germline V lookup: CDR1 LNHDA, CDR2 SQIVND (reference sequence). V was pared by 5 bases and J by 4 bases, with 8 bases between. This CDR3 has 12 residues. The sequence was obtained from a human donor in a cohort sampled during active COVID-19. Sequencing was done on a sample of peripheral blood. V is TRBV19 and J is TRBJ1-1, with D hard to call. The CDR3 DNA is TGTGCCAGTAGTCGCGCGGGCACTGAAGCTTTCTTT. Translating gives CASSRAGTEAFF.